This T cell receptor (beta chain) came from a study of beta chain features in type 1 diabetes. Comments on this clone: Its specificity is unknown.

Reverse transcribing all isolated RNA meant expressed TCRB transcripts were sequenced. The table came from immunoSEQ multiplex PCR; TCRdb's copy has only in-frame clones and leaves some out. The profile shows nearly 700,000 clones, around an eighth of them singletons. V was cut by 7 bases and J by 4 bases, with 7 bases left in between. Germline CDR1 and CDR2: KGHSH and LQKENI. The CDR3 has 11 residues. Study results and caveats: Shorter TCRB CDR3s, moderately but significantly so, were found in Type 1 diabetes patients in all four CD4+ subsets.

This receptor was obtained from a man between 18 and 35 years old with type 1 diabetes. The source material was naive CD4+ T cells from blood. The chain combines TRBV18 with TRBJ1-1; D call uncertain. The CDR3 DNA reads TGTGCCAGCTTCCCGGTCACTGAAGCTTTCTTT. Its translation is CASFPVTEAFF.